This entry lists 30 T cell receptor beta chains sequenced from one sample in a study of monozygotic twins with inflammatory bowel disease. TCRdb processed the 5' RACE reads again and assigns one entry to each CDR3 protein, with no DNA. The sample has around 230,000 distinct CDR3 sequences. The sample taken for sequencing was blood. These receptors all come from a human donor with ulcerative colitis or Crohn's disease, or a healthy co-twin of an affected twin (not recorded which).

V is TRBV5-1 and J is TRBJ2-7. CDR1 is SGHRS, CDR2 YFSETQ, per germline. The CDR3 sequence is 16 residues long. The CDR3 loop reads CASSLDLGVYSYEQYF.

The genes are TRBV7-9 and TRBJ1-2. Germline lookup yields CDR1 SEHNR and CDR2 FQNEAQ (reference sequence). There are 12 residues in the CDR3. CDR3 loop: CASSLEARGYTF.

The chain uses TRBV7-9 and TRBJ2-7; absent DNA, TCRdb's TRBD2 call cannot be checked. Germline CDR1 and CDR2: SEHNR and FQNEAQ (reference sequence). This CDR3 contains 13 residues. The CDR3 sequence: CASSSLAFYEQYF.

The gene calls are TRBV4-1 and TRBJ2-1; TCRdb's D call of TRBD1 is untestable without DNA. Per germline, CDR1 MGHRA and CDR2 YSYEKL. The CDR3 consists of 16 residues. The CDR3 spells CASSQRYQGFYNEQFF.

V usage is TRBV19 and J usage is TRBJ1-4. Looked up from germline, CDR1 is LNHDA and CDR2 is SQIVND (reference sequence). The CDR3 loop spans 16 amino acids. The CDR3 sequence is CASSGFAGTSSEKLFF.

The chain couples TRBV12-3 or TRBV12-4 to TRBJ2-3; TCRdb designates TRBD1, a call that cannot be tested without DNA. The CDR3 is 15 amino acids. The CDR3 region is CASSIAGGRTDTQYF.

The chain joins TRBV6-5 to TRBJ2-3; the TCRdb call, TRBD1, lacks DNA for checking. The CDR3 consists of 17 residues. Germline-derived CDR1 and CDR2 are MNHEY and SVGAGI. This CDR3 reads CASSYSRGQGKTDTQYF.

V gene TRBV7-2 combines with J gene TRBJ2-3. This CDR3 has 14 residues. Per germline, CDR1 SGHTA and CDR2 FQGNSA. CDR3 sequence reads: CASRSRLATDTQYF.

V usage is TRBV5-6 and J usage is TRBJ2-3; TCRdb names TRBD1, which stays unverified in the absence of DNA. Germline CDR1 reads SGHDT; CDR2 reads YYEEEE. The CDR3 totals 13 residues. CDR3 sequence reads: CARFLGATDTQYF. Filled out from reference TRBV5-6 and TRBJ2-3, the complete variable domain reads DAGVTQSPTHLIKTRGQQVTLRCSPKSGHDTVSWYQQALGQGPQFIFQYYEEEERQRGNFPDRFSGHQFPNYSSELNVNALLLGDSALYLCARFLGATDTQYFGPGTRLTVL.

The CDR3 reads CASSYLAGADTEAFF. The genes are TRBV5-1 and TRBJ1-1; TCRdb gives TRBD1 as the D gene, but with no DNA this cannot be confirmed. The germline gives CDR1 SGHRS, CDR2 YFSETQ. The CDR3 is 15 amino acids.

This sequence joins TRBV7-6 and TRBJ2-5; no DNA is available, so the TRBD1 call from TCRdb remains unchecked. CDR1 is SGHVS, CDR2 FNYEAQ, per germline. The CDR3 is made up of 15 amino acids. The chain's CDR3 is CASSLFGRGGETQYF.

This chain connects TRBV5-1 to TRBJ1-1; TCRdb returns TRBD1, unconfirmable since there is no DNA. The CDR3 sequence is 15 residues long. The germline gives CDR1 SGHRS, CDR2 YFSETQ. The CDR3 is CASSFHRVGDTEAFF.

The chain carries TRBV7-8 and TRBJ2-6. Germline values: CDR1 SGHVS, CDR2 FQNEAQ. This CDR3 spans 17 amino acids. This CDR3 is CASSKGVRTPGANVLTF. Combining the CDR3 with reference TRBV7-8 and TRBJ2-6 gives the whole variable domain GAGVSQSPRYKVAKRGQDVALRCDPISGHVSLFWYQQALGQGPEFLTYFQNEAQLDKSGLPSDRFFAERPEGSVSTLKIQRTQQEDSAVYLCASSKGVRTPGANVLTFGAGSRLTVL.

The rearrangement uses TRBV29-1 and TRBJ2-6. Germline CDR1 is SQVTM and CDR2 is ANQGSEA. The CDR3 has 13 amino acids. The CDR3 reads CSIDISGANVLTF.

The chain carries TRBV18 and TRBJ1-3. Germline lookup yields CDR1 KGHSH and CDR2 LQKENI. The CDR3 sequence is 16 residues long. CDR3 in amino acids: CASSQSGPGSGNTIYF.

The rearrangement joins TRBV5-1 to TRBJ1-2; TCRdb returns TRBD1, unconfirmable since there is no DNA. There are 15 residues in the CDR3. CDR1 is SGHRS, CDR2 YFSETQ, per germline. The CDR3 protein is CASRLGTGNNHGYTF.

This rearrangement joins TRBV4-2 to TRBJ2-2. This CDR3 region has 12 residues. Germline lookup yields CDR1 LGHNA and CDR2 YNFKEQ. This chain's CDR3 is CASSQATGELFF.

J is TRBJ1-2 and V is TRBV20-1; absent DNA, TCRdb's TRBD1 call cannot be checked. From germline, CDR1 is DFQATT and CDR2 SNEGSKA (reference sequence). CDR3 length equals 14 residues. CDR3 residues: CRPQGAGANYGYTF.

The rearrangement uses TRBV5-1 and TRBJ1-1. The CDR3 covers 12 residues. CDR1 and CDR2 (germline): SGHRS, YFSETQ. CDR3 sequence: CASSFQNTEAFF. The complete variable domain, with remaining parts taken from reference TRBV5-1 and TRBJ1-1, reads KAGVTQTPRYLIKTRGQQVTLSCSPISGHRSVSWYQQTPGQGLQFLFEYFSETQRNKGNFPGRFSGRQFSNSRSEMNVSTLELGDSALYLCASSFQNTEAFFGQGTRLTVV.

V and J are TRBV20-1 and TRBJ2-3; TCRdb's D call of TRBD1 is untestable without DNA. This CDR3 has 16 amino acids. Germline assignment: CDR1 DFQATT and CDR2 SNEGSKA (reference sequence). CDR3 protein: CSAGGQGVPERGTQYF.

This chain links TRBV5-1 with TRBJ2-1; TCRdb lists TRBD2, though no DNA is available to test this call. Germline V gives CDR1 SGHRS, CDR2 YFSETQ. This CDR3 has 15 residues. The CDR3 loop is CASSYGLAGPNEQFF. The full variable domain, rest sourced from reference TRBV5-1 and TRBJ2-1, is KAGVTQTPRYLIKTRGQQVTLSCSPISGHRSVSWYQQTPGQGLQFLFEYFSETQRNKGNFPGRFSGRQFSNSRSEMNVSTLELGDSALYLCASSYGLAGPNEQFFGPGTRLTVL.

The V gene is TRBV5-1, the J gene TRBJ2-3; without DNA, the TCRdb call of TRBD2 cannot be checked. Germline lookup yields CDR1 SGHRS and CDR2 YFSETQ. This CDR3 region has 15 residues. Here the CDR3 reads CASSLAASGADTQYF.

The rearrangement uses TRBV15 and TRBJ2-1; the D call of TRBD1 rests on TCRdb alone, since no DNA is present to check it. Germline CDR1 is LNHNV and CDR2 is YYDKDF (reference sequence). CDR3 length: 13 amino acids. The CDR3 reads CATSSALQGNLFF.

This chain links TRBV6-5 with TRBJ2-7. The germline CDR1 and CDR2 sequences are MNHEY and SVGAGI. CDR3 length: 13 residues. CDR3 amino acids: CASASRSSYEQYF.

The chain is built from TRBV20-1 and TRBJ1-3. This CDR3 is 11 amino acids long. Germline V gene sequence: CDR1 DFQATT, CDR2 SNEGSKA (reference sequence). The CDR3 protein is CSAKDGNTIYF.

The V call is TRBV7-9, the J call TRBJ2-6; the D gene TCRdb calls, TRBD1, cannot be checked with no DNA. Germline values: CDR1 SEHNR, CDR2 FQNEAQ (reference sequence). The CDR3 contains 17 residues. CDR3 in amino acids: CASSPKLRGPGANVLTF.

This sequence joins TRBV7-9 and TRBJ1-5; without DNA, the TCRdb call of TRBD1 cannot be checked. CDR3 length: 14 residues. Germline V gives CDR1 SEHNR, CDR2 FQNEAQ (reference sequence). The CDR3 sequence is CASSPGRTNQPQHF.

The J gene is TRBJ1-6, the V gene TRBV7-6. The germline gives CDR1 SGHVS, CDR2 FNYEAQ. CDR3 length: 13 amino acids. The CDR3 region is CASSLRKNSPLHF. The variable domain in full, with the rest retrieved from reference TRBV7-6 and TRBJ1-6, is GAGVSQSPRYKVTKRGQDVALRCDPISGHVSLYWYRQALGQGPEFLTYFNYEAQQDKSGLPNDRFSAERPEGSISTLTIQRTEQRDSAMYRCASSLRKNSPLHFGNGTRLTVT.

The chain carries TRBV20-1 and TRBJ2-1; the TRBD2 assignment by TCRdb is unverifiable without DNA. The CDR3 has 16 residues. CDR1 DFQATT and CDR2 SNEGSKA come from the germline V gene (reference sequence). CDR3 amino acids: CSAPSPGGFLYNEQFF.

The J gene is TRBJ2-1, the V gene TRBV20-1; lacking DNA, the TRBD1 call made by TCRdb goes unchecked. The germline V gene encodes CDR1 DFQATT and CDR2 SNEGSKA (reference sequence). This CDR3 is 13 amino acids long. The CDR3 region is CSARDRGKNEQFF.